One sample yielded the 22 T cell receptor beta chains listed below, sequenced in a study of blood T cell repertoires in COVID-19 (dated by TCRdb to 2020 to 2021). Libraries came from the immunoSEQ multiplex PCR assay. TCRdb retrieved this table from immuneACCESS and kept in-frame rearrangements only. Not all clones are present; in checked studies, unresolved V genes account for under half, and no reason is known for the remainder. The sample contains 430,000 or so clones, around nine tenths of them found a single time. The leading ten clones occupy roughly 1.4% of the sample. The specimen was PBMCs or T cells enriched from blood (not recorded which). The receptors shown here come from a woman aged 18-35 years who had been exposed to COVID-19.

V gene TRBV7-3 combines with J gene TRBJ1-2, with D unclear. CDR3 length equals 14 residues. Trimming shortened V by 4 bases and J by 3 bases, and 12 bases separated the two germline ends. CDR1 SGHTA and CDR2 FQGTGA come from the germline V gene. CDR3 sequence: CASSSQVGDYGYTF. The CDR3 coding sequence is TGTGCCAGCAGCTCTCAGGTGGGAGACTATGGCTACACCTTC.

The V gene is TRBV19, the J gene TRBJ2-1; D perhaps matches TRBD1 (6 bases). V was clipped by 3 bases and J by 2 bases, with 11 bases between them. Germline-derived CDR1 and CDR2 are LNHDA and SQIVND (reference sequence). The length of the CDR3 is 15 residues. CDR3 sequence: CASSIRGTTYNEQFF. The CDR3 nucleotides read TGTGCCAGTAGTATCCGTGGGACAACCTACAATGAGCAGTTCTTC.

The chain has TRBV28 and TRBJ1-4; a weak D match, TRBD1 (5 bases). The V gene's germline CDR1 is MDHEN and CDR2 SYDVKM. The CDR3 totals 15 residues. The V end lost 6 bases, the J end lost 8 bases, and 19 bases lay between the germline ends. The CDR3: CASRHYRNAGEKLFF. The DNA for the CDR3 is TGTGCCAGCAGGCACTACAGGAACGCGGGGGAAAAACTGTTTTTT.

The chain links TRBV18 to TRBJ2-1, with 9 bases that match TRBD2. The CDR3 sequence is 15 residues long. The ends lost 9 bases at V and 6 bases at J; junction bases unmatched: 12. Germline V CDR1 and CDR2: KGHSH, LQKENI. This CDR3 is CASGTSMTGFNEQFF. The CDR3 DNA reads as TGTGCCAGTGGGACTAGCATGACGGGTTTCAATGAGCAGTTCTTC.

The rearrangement uses TRBV21-1 and TRBJ1-1. TRBV21-1 has pseudogene status. The CDR3 is 17 amino acids. CDR3: CASSKTPLWGENTEAFF. CDR3 coding DNA: TGTGCCAGCAGCAAAACCCCCTTGTGGGGGGAGAACACTGAAGCTTTCTTT.

This sequence joins TRBV30 and TRBJ2-2, with D possibly being TRBD2 (5 bases). Looked up from germline, CDR1 is GTSNPN and CDR2 is SVGIG (reference sequence). Trimming left V 0 bases short and J 0 bases short, with 5 bases between. The CDR3 loop spans 14 amino acids. The CDR3, as DNA: TGTGCCTGGAGTGTGGAGGCGAACACCGGGGAGCTGTTTTTT. It yields the protein CAWSVEANTGELFF.

The V call is TRBV20-1, the J call TRBJ1-1; D is undetermined. Germline V gene lookup returns CDR1 DFQATT and CDR2 SNEGSKA (reference sequence). Trimming cost V 4 bases and J 14 bases, with 14 bases left between them. This CDR3 has 10 amino acids. The CDR3 loop reads CSAIDTVRFF. For the CDR3, the DNA is TGCAGTGCTATCGACACCGTAAGGTTCTTT.

The CDR3 spells CASSLDGGSSYEQYF. The CDR3 nucleotides are TGTGCCAGTTCCTTGGACGGAGGGAGTTCCTACGAGCAGTACTTC. This chain connects TRBV28 to TRBJ2-7, with D maybe TRBD2 (6 bases). The germline V gene has CDR1 MDHEN and CDR2 SYDVKM. V lost 9 bases and J 1 base, leaving 19 bases between the germline ends. The CDR3 is 15 amino acids.

The chain has TRBV4-3 and TRBJ2-4; 8 positions match TRBD1. The V gene's germline CDR1 is LGHNA and CDR2 YSLEER. CDR3 size: 16 residues. V dropped 0 bases and J dropped 4; count of bases not matched to a gene: 5. The CDR3 bases are TGCGCCAGCAGCCAAGATAAGGGGACAGGAAAAAACATTCAGTACTTC. Residues: CASSQDKGTGKNIQYF.

The V and J genes are TRBV5-6 and TRBJ1-2, with no clear D. Trimming took 2 bases from V and 0 from J, leaving 14 bases between them. Per the germline V gene, CDR1 is SGHDT and CDR2 is YYEEEE. The CDR3 loop spans 16 amino acids. The CDR3 bases are TGTGCCAGCAGCTTAGGCAGCGCGGGAGCTAACTATGGCTACACCTTC. This codes for CASSLGSAGANYGYTF.

The J gene is TRBJ1-4, the V gene TRBV7-6, with D tentatively TRBD1 (6 bases). Looked up from germline, CDR1 is SGHVS and CDR2 is FNYEAQ. Trimming shortened V by 1 base and J by 13 bases, and 16 bases separated the two germline ends. CDR3 length: 14 residues. The DNA of the CDR3 is TGTGCCAGCAGCTTAGGGCAGGGGAATGGTCGACTGTTTTTT. Residues: CASSLGQGNGRLFF. Full variable domain (missing parts from reference TRBV7-6 and TRBJ1-4): GAGVSQSPRYKVTKRGQDVALRCDPISGHVSLYWYRQALGQGPEFLTYFNYEAQQDKSGLPNDRFSAERPEGSISTLTIQRTEQRDSAMYRCASSLGQGNGRLFFGSGTQLSVL.

For this clone: One end of the junction fails to match germline, which may point to a read error. This chain joins TRBV13 and TRBJ1-4, with a tentative D call TRBD1 (6 bases). Germline V gene lookup returns CDR1 PRHDT and CDR2 FYEKMQ (reference sequence). This CDR3 contains 15 residues. CDR3: CASSLGGSSNEKLFF. Written as DNA, the CDR3 is TGTGCCAGCAGTTTAGGGGGGAGCAGTAATGAAAAACTGTTTTTT.

This sequence joins TRBV7-9 and TRBJ2-1; TRBD1 aligns across 7 bases. The germline V gene encodes CDR1 SEHNR and CDR2 FQNEAQ (reference sequence). The CDR3 is made up of 16 amino acids. V shed 5 bases, J shed 0 bases, and the junction held 7 bases outside the gene matches. CDR3 sequence (DNA): TGTGCCAGCAGCCCCGGGACAGCGAGCTCCTACAATGAGCAGTTCTTC. Translated, it gives CASSPGTASSYNEQFF. Supplemented by reference TRBV7-9 and TRBJ2-1, the full variable domain reads DTGVSQNPRHKITKRGQNVTFRCDPISEHNRLYWYRQTLGQGPEFLTYFQNEAQLEKSRLLSDRFSAERPKGSFSTLEIQRTEQGDSAMYLCASSPGTASSYNEQFFGPGTRLTVL.

This clone was seen more than once but under ten times. The chain links TRBV6-4 to TRBJ1-2; maybe TRBD1 (5 bases). Trimming removed 2 bases at V and 8 bases at J, with 9 bases between. Germline assignment: CDR1 MRHNA and CDR2 SNTAGT. The CDR3 consists of 12 residues. The CDR3 coding sequence is TGTGCCAGCAGTGACAGGGGCATCGGCTACACCTTC. Translated, it gives CASSDRGIGYTF.

The chain uses TRBV4-1 and TRBJ2-7; D uncertain. Trimming removed 0 bases from V and 2 bases from J, with 8 bases in between. CDR1 is MGHRA, CDR2 YSYEKL, per germline. CDR3 size: 14 residues. CDR3 residues: CASSQDFGAYEQYF. For the CDR3, the DNA is TGCGCCAGCAGCCAAGATTTCGGAGCCTACGAGCAGTACTTC.

The rearrangement uses TRBV6-1 and TRBJ2-7; 7 bases fit TRBD2. CDR1 and CDR2 from the germline V gene are MNHNS and SASEGT. This CDR3 contains 14 residues. V trimming: 3 bases; J trimming: 5 bases; junction bases outside the gene matches: 7. The CDR3, as DNA: TGTGCCAGCAGTGATGGGCGGGAGATCGACGAGCAGTACTTC. Translation: CASSDGREIDEQYF.

This sequence joins TRBV24-1 and TRBJ1-1; TRBD1 matches 9 bases. The CDR3 spans 14 residues. Germline CDR1 is KGHDR and CDR2 is SFDVKD. V trimming: 4 bases; J trimming: 3 bases; junction bases outside the gene matches: 2. The CDR3 DNA reads as TGTGCCACCAGTGACAGGGACAGGGACACTGAAGCTTTCTTT. Its protein product is CATSDRDRDTEAFF.

The chain is built from TRBV6-5 and TRBJ2-2; the match to TRBD1 covers 9 bases. The germline CDR1 and CDR2 sequences are MNHEY and SVGAGI. V shed 5 bases, J shed 6 bases, and the junction held 7 bases outside the gene matches. This CDR3 contains 15 residues. CDR3 sequence: CASSIWGQGPGELFF. The CDR3 DNA reads TGTGCCAGCAGTATATGGGGACAGGGTCCCGGGGAGCTGTTTTTT.

This clone was observed a few times. The CDR3 DNA is TGTGCCAGCAGCTTAGATACAGCTTACTCCGATACGCAGTATTTT. Its protein product is CASSLDTAYSDTQYF. The V and J genes are TRBV7-8 and TRBJ2-3; D is uncertain. In germline, CDR1 is SGHVS, CDR2 FQNEAQ. Between the trimmed V and J ends, which lost 1 base and 6 bases, there was a span of 14 bases. CDR3 size: 15 residues. The full variable domain, with the rest looked up from reference TRBV7-8 and TRBJ2-3, is GAGVSQSPRYKVAKRGQDVALRCDPISGHVSLFWYQQALGQGPEFLTYFQNEAQLDKSGLPSDRFFAERPEGSVSTLKIQRTQQEDSAVYLCASSLDTAYSDTQYFGPGTRLTVL.

This chain joins TRBV5-4 and TRBJ1-2; a weak D match, TRBD1 (6 bases). This CDR3 is 14 amino acids long. The germline CDR1 and CDR2 sequences are SGHNT and YYREEE (reference sequence). Trimming shortened V by 2 bases and J by 4 bases, and 12 bases separated the two germline ends. DNA for the CDR3: TGTGCCAGCAGCTTTCGGGGGGCGCCCTATGGCTACACCTTC. Amino acid sequence: CASSFRGAPYGYTF.

V usage is TRBV15 and J usage is TRBJ1-4, with 9 positions matching TRBD1. J was trimmed by 8 bases and V by 4 bases; bases with no gene match: 11. In germline, CDR1 is LNHNV, CDR2 YYDKDF (reference sequence). This CDR3 is 16 amino acids long. The CDR3 loop reads CATSTRAGTGWEKLFF. The CDR3 DNA reads TGTGCCACCAGCACCCGGGCCGGGACAGGGTGGGAAAAACTGTTTTTT.

This clone showed up just once. The CDR3 coding sequence is TGTGCCTGGGGTGGTGGCCAGTATTTT. As protein: CAWGGGQYF. The genes are TRBV30 and TRBJ2-3; D is unresolved. V was shortened by 5 bases and J by 12 bases, with 9 bases between the two germline ends. CDR1 and CDR2 (germline): GTSNPN, SVGIG (reference sequence). The CDR3 runs 9 residues.